This T cell receptor (beta chain) stems from a study of T cells in Graves' hyperthyroidism and ophthalmopathy. CDR3 length: 16 amino acids. Germline V gives CDR1 SGHNT, CDR2 YYREEE (reference sequence). Trimming removed 2 bases at V and 2 bases at J, with 14 bases between. Patients were excluded because of uncontrolled infection, other autoimmune disease, pregnancy or lactation. The source material, RNA transcripts, was used to amplify TCR beta CDR3 regions. In the first-round RT-PCR of the TCR CDR3, the HTBI primer set was used. TCRdb ran MiXCR on the multiplex PCR reads and lists one entry per CDR3 protein. The sample gives about 420,000 distinct CDR3 sequences, approximately 14% of which show up once; 4% to 6.5% is in the top ten.

The source of this sequence is a woman between 18 and 29 years old with Graves' hyperthyroidism. The sample consisted of blood. V and J are TRBV5-4 and TRBJ2-1, with unresolved D. The chain's CDR3 is CASSLGSGIPYNEQFF. CDR3 nucleotide sequence: TGTGCCAGCAGCTTAGGCTCTGGTATACCCTACAATGAGCAGTTCTTC.